These 12 T cell receptor beta chains were sequenced from one sample in a study of blood T cell repertoires in COVID-19. Method: immunoSEQ multiplex PCR; TCRdb's copy keeps in-frame clones and lacks some. The repertoire includes about 120,000 clones, less than 90% of them detected once, and roughly 2.4% sits in the top ten. The specimen sequenced was peripheral blood. All receptors come from a man aged 25-45 years with acute or convalescent COVID-19.

This clone was seen only a few times. The gene calls are TRBV10-3 and TRBJ2-3, with TRBD2 matching 7 bases. The V and J ends lost 2 bases and 6 bases, in that order; junction bases with no gene match: 8. The CDR3 length is 15 residues. The germline CDR1 and CDR2 sequences are ENHRY and SYGVKD. The CDR3 DNA reads TGTGCCATCAGTGAGGGCGGGAGAATCTCCGATACGCAGTATTTT. Translating gives CAISEGGRISDTQYF.

This clone came up many times. This sequence joins TRBV7-9 and TRBJ2-1; possibly TRBD2 for D (6 bases). CDR1 and CDR2 from the germline V gene are SEHNR and FQNEAQ (reference sequence). Between the trimmed V and J ends, which lost 11 bases and 5 bases, there was a span of 13 bases. The CDR3 consists of 12 residues. The CDR3 DNA reads as TGTGCCTCCGGGGGACTCCACAATGAGCAGTTCTTC. Encoded protein: CASGGLHNEQFF.

The chain recombines TRBV7-2 with TRBJ1-1, with D possibly being TRBD1 (5 bases). Between the trimmed V and J ends, which lost 5 bases and 1 base, there was a span of 11 bases. The CDR3 spans 14 residues. Germline assignment: CDR1 SGHTA and CDR2 FQGNSA. The CDR3 spells CASSPDSWNTEAFF. The DNA for the CDR3 is TGTGCCAGCAGCCCAGACAGTTGGAACACTGAAGCTTTCTTT.

The chain combines TRBV7-6 with TRBJ1-1, with 7 positions matching TRBD1. Germline V gene lookup returns CDR1 SGHVS and CDR2 FNYEAQ. The CDR3 sequence is 14 residues long. V lost 5 bases, J lost 1 base, and 4 bases stayed unmatched. Here the CDR3 DNA reads TGTGCCAGCAGCGAGGGACAGCAGAACACTGAAGCTTTCTTT. Translated, it gives CASSEGQQNTEAFF.

The chain recombines TRBV21-1 with TRBJ1-1; TRBD1, the table's D call, lacks a check against the DNA. TRBV21-1 is classified as a pseudogene. The CDR3 consists of 14 residues. The CDR3 reads CASSPPAENTEAFF. The CDR3, as DNA: TGTGCCAGCAGCCCCCCCGCAGAGAACACTGAAGCTTTCTTT.

This rearrangement joins TRBV29-1 to TRBJ2-7; maybe TRBD2 (7 bases). This CDR3 is 16 amino acids long. Germline lookup yields CDR1 SQVTM and CDR2 ANQGSEA. V was trimmed by 0 bases and J by 1 base, leaving 16 bases between them. CDR3 loop: CSVEEGGANPSYEQYF. The CDR3 nucleotides are TGCAGCGTTGAAGAAGGGGGGGCCAACCCGTCCTACGAGCAGTACTTC.

The chain combines TRBV6-1 with TRBJ1-3, with D possibly matching TRBD1 (6 bases). From germline, CDR1 is MNHNS and CDR2 SASEGT. The CDR3 spans 16 residues. Trimming left V 0 bases short and J 1 base short, with 10 bases between. Written as DNA, the CDR3 is TGTGCCAGCAGTGAAGCCGCAGGGGCATCTGGAAACACCATATATTTT. As protein: CASSEAAGASGNTIYF.

This chain connects TRBV6-5 to TRBJ2-1; 7 bases agree with TRBD2. V lost 8 bases to trimming and J lost 0 bases; unmatched junction nucleotides: 7. Germline V lookup: CDR1 MNHEY, CDR2 SVGAGI. The CDR3 is 15 amino acids. CDR3 DNA sequence: TGTGCCAGCCGACTAGCCCTTAGCTCCTACAATGAGCAGTTCTTC. It encodes CASRLALSSYNEQFF.

The V gene is TRBV5-4, the J gene TRBJ1-2; 10 bases align to TRBD1. Unmatched junction bases numbered 11, after V lost 4 bases and J lost 5 bases. The CDR3 has 16 residues. Germline values: CDR1 SGHNT, CDR2 YYREEE (reference sequence). CDR3 sequence reads: CASSLYGTGAGYGYTF. CDR3 DNA: TGTGCCAGCAGCCTATATGGGACAGGGGCTGGGTATGGCTACACCTTC. The full variable domain, with the rest looked up from reference TRBV5-4 and TRBJ1-2, is ETGVTQSPTHLIKTRGQQVTLRCSSQSGHNTVSWYQQALGQGPQFIFQYYREEENGRGNFPPRFSGLQFPNYSSELNVNALELDDSALYLCASSLYGTGAGYGYTFGSGTRLTVV.

This clone has ten or more counts. The rearrangement joins TRBV15 to TRBJ1-2; D not certain. V was shortened by 1 base and J by 6 bases, with 15 bases between the two germline ends. Germline values: CDR1 LNHNV, CDR2 YYDKDF (reference sequence). This CDR3 spans 15 amino acids. The CDR3 DNA reads TGTGCCACCAGCAGAGGGGTCGAGGGATTTGATGGCTACACCTTC. Amino acid sequence: CATSRGVEGFDGYTF. Complete variable domain (other parts from reference TRBV15 and TRBJ1-2): DAMVIQNPRYQVTQFGKPVTLSCSQTLNHNVMYWYQQKSSQAPKLLFHYYDKDFNNEADTPDNFQSRRPNTSFCFLDIRSPGLGDTAMYLCATSRGVEGFDGYTFGSGTRLTVV.

This chain joins TRBV6-5 and TRBJ1-2; 10 positions agree with TRBD1. Unmatched junction bases numbered 1, after V lost 4 bases and J lost 5 bases. The V gene's germline CDR1 is MNHEY and CDR2 SVGAGI. This CDR3 is 13 amino acids long. CDR3 bases: TGTGCCAGCAGTTCGGGACAGGGGTATGGCTACACCTTC. Translation: CASSSGQGYGYTF.

The chain is built from TRBV2 and TRBJ2-5; 9 bases are shared with TRBD1. The CDR3 is made up of 13 amino acids. Germline CDR1 reads SNHLY; CDR2 reads FYNNEI. V lost 4 bases, J lost 5 bases, and 2 bases stayed unmatched. The CDR3 protein is CASSGDRDETQYF. DNA for the CDR3: TGTGCCAGCAGTGGGGACAGGGACGAGACCCAGTACTTC.